These T cell receptor beta chains were read from a single sample in a study of blood T cell repertoires in COVID-19. Clones were read by immunoSEQ multiplex PCR, and TCRdb kept only the in-frame ones, dropping some. The sample shows around 190,000 clones, about 88% of them seen only once. Sequences were obtained from PBMCs or T cells enriched from blood (not recorded which). These receptors all stem from a woman in her 40s in a cohort exposed to, infected with or recovered from COVID-19 (not recorded which). Both conserved end residues are part of each CDR3. A D gene is named only where the DNA matches it firmly. Rows give clone size only sometimes, using once, few, many, or a class for an expanded clone.

j_gene,v_gene,abundance,d_gene,CDR3nt,CDR3aa
TRBJ1-2,TRBV13,.,TRBD1,TGTGCCAGCAGCTTAGGGTCGGACAGGGCGTGGGGCTACACCTTC,CASSLGSDRAWGYTF
TRBJ2-1,TRBV19,.,TRBD1,TGTGCCAGTAGCCCAGGGGGTCCCTACAATGAGCAGTTCTTC,CASSPGGPYNEQFF
TRBJ1-2,TRBV7-9,few,.,TGTGCCAGCAGCTTAGGCGACTCAGGGATGTATGGCTACACCTTC,CASSLGDSGMYGYTF
TRBJ2-5,TRBV5-6,.,.,TGTGCCAGCAGCTTGATGGGGGCGGCCCAGTACTTC,CASSLMGAAQYF
TRBJ2-1,TRBV5-1,once,TRBD1,TGCGCCAGCAGCTCATCCGGACAGGGGACCTACAATGAGCAGTTCTTC,CASSSSGQGTYNEQFF
TRBJ2-7,TRBV6-5,.,.,TGTGCCAGCAAAATTGGGGGGTCGTACGAGCAGTACTTC,CASKIGGSYEQYF
TRBJ1-4,TRBV5-4,few,.,TGTGCCAGCAGCTTGTTTCTAGGAACTAATGAAAAACTGTTTTTT,CASSLFLGTNEKLFF
TRBJ2-3,TRBV5-1,.,TRBD2,TGCGCCAGCAGCTCTAGACTAGCGGGAGGGTTCACAGATACGCAGTATTTT,CASSSRLAGGFTDTQYF
TRBJ1-1,TRBV19,.,.,TGTGCCAGTAGTCTCCTAACAGGACCGAACACTGAAGCTTTCTTT,CASSLLTGPNTEAFF
TRBJ1-1,TRBV6-5,.,TRBD1,TGTGCCAGCAGTCCGTACCAGGGGGCTATCACTGAAGCTTTCTTT,CASSPYQGAITEAFF
TRBJ2-1,TRBV6-1,once,TRBD2,TGTGCCAGCAGTGAAGGTTCGGCGGGGGGGTACAATGAGCAGTTCTTC,CASSEGSAGGYNEQFF
TRBJ1-2,TRBV5-4,.,.,TGTGCCAGCAGCATTTACCAGGGATACTATGGCTACACCTTC,CASSIYQGYYGYTF
TRBJ1-1,TRBV28,.,.,TGTGCCAGCTCCGATCGCGGGGATCTGGCTGAAGCTTTCTTT,CASSDRGDLAEAFF
TRBJ1-1,TRBV15,once,.,TGTGCCACCAGCTCCAGACAGTCCATGAACACTGAAGCTTTCTTT,CATSSRQSMNTEAFF
TRBJ1-2,TRBV6-5,.,TRBD1,TGTGCCAGCAGTTACGGACAGGGGGAACGCTATGGCTACACCTTC,CASSYGQGERYGYTF
TRBJ1-1,TRBV19,.,TRBD1,TGTGCCAGTAGTATGGACAGGGGAACCACTGAAGCTTTCTTT,CASSMDRGTTEAFF
TRBJ2-1,TRBV18,.,.,TGTGCCAGCTCACCGCGCCCTTACAATGAGCAGTTCTTC,CASSPRPYNEQFF
TRBJ2-3,TRBV10-2,.,.,TGCGCCAGCAGGGCAGGGGACGCCGGACGTCACACAGATACGCAGTATTTT,CASRAGDAGRHTDTQYF
TRBJ1-4,TRBV13,.,.,TGTGCCAGCGGGGCAGCTAATGAAAAACTGTTTTTT,CASGAANEKLFF
TRBJ2-4,TRBV4-1,.,.,TGCGCCAGCAGCCAAGGAACCGAGGACATTCAGTACTTC,CASSQGTEDIQYF
TRBJ2-7,TRBV30,.,.,TGTGCCTGGAGTGTAGGGCAGGGCGACGAGCAGTACTTC,CAWSVGQGDEQYF
TRBJ1-5,TRBV19,.,.,TGTGCCAGTAGCCATAGGGACATCGGTCAGCCCCAGCATTTT,CASSHRDIGQPQHF
TRBJ2-7,TRBV19,.,TRBD1,TGTGCCAGTAGTCCGCGACAGGGGCCTTACGAGCAGTACTTC,CASSPRQGPYEQYF